One TCR beta chain is described in this entry. This clonotype occurred a few times. This clone's antigen is unknown. Nothing much larger sits one base from this clone, and base qualities are not available. Trimming takes 4 bases off V and 2 bases off J; junction bases not matched to a gene: 7. The CDR3 runs 16 amino acids, cysteine and phenylalanine included. Of the read, only the CDR3 DNA is kept; its 48 bases are in frame from base 1. The germline V gene (reference sequence) yields SGHNT for CDR1 and YYREEE for CDR2. These data originate in a study of T cells after yellow fever vaccination (dated by TCRdb to the late 2010s). As for the study more broadly: The SMART-Seq v4 Ultra Low Input RNA kit was used to prepare libraries from fractions with low cell numbers. Bulk TCR alpha and beta repertoires were sequenced longitudinally to track T-cell clones before and after primary and booster YFV17D yellow fever vaccination. Two healthy male donors, one aged 18 to 30 and one aged 30 to 39 years, were included in the cohort. Bulk PBMC replicates and cell subsets were isolated from blood drawn at multiple timepoints before and after both primary and secondary immunization. Study-wide conclusions, independent of this receptor: Compared with the primary T-cell response, the secondary T-cell response was faster but weaker, reaching its peak on day 5 rather than on day 15. The study included only two donors, which limits how far the findings can be generalized. A small fraction of clonotypes appeared in both the CD4 and CD8 compartments, likely as a result of convergent recombination. Because abundant contaminating clonotypes from the bulk population could be contained in FACS-sorted repertoires, computational filtering was required. After the booster, most clones that had expanded after primary vaccination were detected again (almost 97% of CD4 and around nine tenths of CD8), suggesting broad maintenance of memory.

Synthesis of TCR cDNA relied on 5'RACE template switching, a step that introduced a universal primer site along with unique molecular identifiers. Priming of cDNA synthesis was performed from both the TCR alpha and TCR beta constant segments. Library amplification used two PCR steps, and the second PCR step added sample barcodes and sequencing adapters. Sequencing of the libraries was done on either Illumina HiSeq 2500 (2x100 bp) or NovaSeq (2x150 bp). The authors' pipeline ran thus. Demultiplexing of reads and collapsing into UMI consensus sequences were performed with MIGEC, and V(D)J alignment was carried out with MiXCR. Vaccine-responding clonotypes were identified with edgeR using replicate PBMC samples, with FDR below 0.01 and a log2 fold change above 5 up to day 15 being required. Bulk clonotypes were assigned CD4 or CD8 identity according to which sequenced CD4 or CD8 repertoire held them at higher abundance. The public reads were reanalyzed by TCRdb: fastp trimming at Q25, MiXCR alignment, in-frame beta chains only. Each CDR3 protein gets just one entry, which takes the most common genes and DNA from the rows behind it. These V and J calls rely on TCRdb rather than the paper's analysis. The sample records 110,000 or so distinct CDR3 sequences, about 6.8% of which are singletons. Roughly 3% of the sample is taken by the ten largest.

In the paper's terms, the treatment or condition label means: live attenuated yellow fever vaccine strain. PBMCs were isolated from peripheral blood using a standard Ficoll-Paque protocol. CD4 and CD8 T-cell fractions were isolated with Dynabeads CD4 and CD8 positive selection kits. TriZol was used to extract RNA from bulk PBMCs, CD4 and CD8 fractions, and dextramer-positive and dextramer-negative fractions. The TCR was taken from a man aged 18 to 29 who received the YFV17D yellow fever vaccine. The source material was CD4+ T cells sorted from PBMCs, sampled approximately 47 days after the first yellow fever vaccination. The rearrangement joined TRBV5-4 to TRBJ2-2, and TRBD1 aligns with 8 junction nucleotides. The nucleotides are TGTGCCAGCAGCCGACCGGGACAGGCTAACACCGGGGAGCTGTTTTTT. Its protein product is CASSRPGQANTGELFF. The CDR3, completed at both ends by the reference TRBV5-4 and TRBJ2-2 genes, gives the full variable domain ETGVTQSPTHLIKTRGQQVTLRCSSQSGHNTVSWYQQALGQGPQFIFQYYREEENGRGNFPPRFSGLQFPNYSSELNVNALELDDSALYLCASSRPGQANTGELFFGEGSRLTVL.